This T cell receptor beta chain is from a study of cytomegalovirus exposure and HLA in healthy donors. Points from the study as a whole: In an earlier analysis, most TCR beta V segments were productive about 87% or about 30% of the time. Analyses of presence and absence presupposed an approximately uniform sequencing depth across donors.

The study ran its PCR with 60 Vbeta and 13 Jbeta primers. Here immunoSEQ multiplex PCR was the method, and the copy in TCRdb shows in-frame clones only, minus some. Among fewer than 200,000 clones, roughly 80% were seen once, and the ten largest hold more than 4%. Points on this clone: What it recognizes is unknown.

This CDR3 is built from 15 residues. With 8 bases removed from V and 1 base from J, the gap between germline ends came to 17 bases. The germline V gene encodes CDR1 LGHNA and CDR2 YSLEER. Healthy bone marrow donors formed the donor group. The sequencing sample was made of PBMCs. The chain combines TRBV4-3 with TRBJ1-1; D gene unclear. The clonotype was recovered from a man in his forties in good health and CMV-seronegative. The CDR3 DNA sequence: TGCGCCAGCTCTTACAAGTTGGCAGGGAACACTGAAGCTTTCTTT. Encoded protein: CASSYKLAGNTEAFF.